These 23 T cell receptor beta chains originate from one sample sequenced in a study of blood T cell repertoires in COVID-19. This table comes from immunoSEQ multiplex PCR, and its TCRdb copy is limited to in-frame clones, with some not included. The sample consists of fewer than 600,000 clones, approximately 88% of them appearing once. The specimen sequenced was PBMCs or T cells enriched from blood (not recorded which). The receptor set was obtained from a woman aged 40 to 50 who had recovered from COVID-19.

V gene TRBV5-4 combines with J gene TRBJ2-5; the match to TRBD1 covers 7 bases. The germline V gene encodes CDR1 SGHNT and CDR2 YYREEE (reference sequence). The CDR3 contains 14 residues. The trim removed 5 bases at V and 3 bases at J, leaving 7 bases unmatched. The CDR3 DNA reads as TGTGCCAGCAGTCACGGACAGGCGGAAGAGACCCAGTACTTC. This translates into CASSHGQAEETQYF.

J is TRBJ2-2 and V is TRBV7-2; 12 positions match TRBD2. CDR1 is SGHTA and CDR2 is FQGNSA in the germline V gene. The V gene end was trimmed by 5 bases and the J gene end by 4 bases; junction bases not matched to a gene: 2. This CDR3 is built from 15 residues. In DNA form, the CDR3 reads TGTGCCAGCAGCAAGACTAGCGGGAGCACCGGGGAGCTGTTTTTT. Translation: CASSKTSGSTGELFF.

The genes are TRBV29-1 and TRBJ2-3; no reliable D call. Trimming shortened V by 1 base and J by 4 bases, and 9 bases separated the two germline ends. The CDR3 has 13 amino acids. Germline V lookup: CDR1 SQVTM, CDR2 ANQGSEA. CDR3 residues: CSVEGIRSDTQYF. The DNA for the CDR3 is TGCAGCGTTGAAGGCATCCGGTCAGATACGCAGTATTTT.

The rearrangement uses TRBV9 and TRBJ1-2; 11 bases are shared with TRBD1. Germline V lookup: CDR1 SGDLS, CDR2 YYNGEE. The CDR3 length is 15 residues. V shed 0 bases, J shed 4 bases, and the junction held 2 bases outside the gene matches. CDR3 DNA sequence: TGTGCCAGCAGCGTAGAGGGACAGGGGGTCTATGGCTACACCTTC. Its translation: CASSVEGQGVYGYTF.

The chain has TRBV5-5 and TRBJ2-1, with a tentative D call TRBD2 (6 bases). The germline CDR1 and CDR2 sequences are SGHKS and YYEKEE (reference sequence). Trimming stripped 4 bases from V and 5 bases from J, with 19 bases between. CDR3 size: 16 residues. This chain's CDR3 is CASSMHLGAGNNEQFF. As DNA, the CDR3 is TGTGCCAGCAGCATGCACCTAGGGGCGGGGAACAATGAGCAGTTCTTC.

This rearrangement joins TRBV11-2 to TRBJ2-1, with TRBD1 as a possible D gene (5 bases). Germline lookup yields CDR1 SGHAT and CDR2 FQNNGV. V lost 4 bases and J lost 6, with 25 bases in between. The CDR3 contains 18 residues. CDR3 in DNA: TGTGCCAGCAGCTCAAGGGGCCCCCTAGGACGAGTATTCAATGAGCAGTTCTTC. Its protein is CASSSRGPLGRVFNEQFF. Based on the CDR3 plus reference TRBV11-2 and TRBJ2-1, the full variable domain is EAGVAQSPRYKIIEKRQSVAFWCNPISGHATLYWYQQILGQGPKLLIQFQNNGVVDDSQLPKDRFSAERLKGVDSTLKIQPAKLEDSAVYLCASSSRGPLGRVFNEQFFGPGTRLTVL.

This rearrangement joins TRBV5-4 to TRBJ2-7; TRBD2 matches 10 bases. The V and J ends lost 4 bases and 6 bases, in that order; junction bases with no gene match: 16. CDR3 size: 17 residues. Germline lookup yields CDR1 SGHNT and CDR2 YYREEE (reference sequence). Here the CDR3 DNA reads TGTGCCAGCAGCCCCAAGGGCAGGCTAGCGGGAGCCGGCGAGCAGTACTTC. This gives the protein CASSPKGRLAGAGEQYF.

The genes are TRBV14 and TRBJ2-2; D perhaps matches TRBD2 (6 bases). CDR1 and CDR2 (germline): SGHDN, FVKESK. The CDR3 has 14 amino acids. Trimming removed 8 bases from V and 4 bases from J, with 14 bases in between. This CDR3 is CASLAALGTGELFF. DNA of the CDR3: TGTGCCAGCTTAGCGGCACTAGGCACCGGGGAGCTGTTTTTT. The full variable domain, completed using reference TRBV14 and TRBJ2-2, is EAGVTQFPSHSVIEKGQTVTLRCDPISGHDNLYWYRRVMGKEIKFLLHFVKESKQDESGMPNNRFLAERTGGTYSTLKVQPAELEDSGVYFCASLAALGTGELFFGEGSRLTVL.

V is TRBV5-4 and J is TRBJ1-1, with TRBD1 matching over 7 bases. CDR1 SGHNT and CDR2 YYREEE come from the germline V gene (reference sequence). CDR3 length: 15 residues. V was clipped by 4 bases and J by 0 bases; unmatched bases: 6. The CDR3 bases are TGTGCCAGCAGCCCCCGGGACAGTATGAACACTGAAGCTTTCTTT. Amino acid sequence: CASSPRDSMNTEAFF.

This clone was counted only a few times. The V call is TRBV7-9, the J call TRBJ1-5; no reliable D call. V was trimmed by 4 bases and J by 4 bases, leaving 5 bases between them. This CDR3 spans 12 amino acids. Per the germline V gene, CDR1 is SEHNR and CDR2 is FQNEAQ (reference sequence). CDR3 amino acids: CASSYSNQPQHF. For the CDR3, the DNA is TGTGCCAGCAGCTACTCTAATCAGCCCCAGCATTTT.

The chain is built from TRBV7-9 and TRBJ2-7; tentative D call: TRBD2 (6 bases). The CDR3 extends over 16 amino acids. Germline V lookup: CDR1 SEHNR, CDR2 FQNEAQ (reference sequence). Deletions cut 6 bases from V and 3 bases from J, with 21 bases between. Here the CDR3 reads CASRPIRDFAGYEQYF. In DNA, the CDR3 is TGTGCCAGCAGACCAATACGGGACTTTGCAGGCTACGAGCAGTACTTC. The variable domain in full, with the rest retrieved from reference TRBV7-9 and TRBJ2-7, is DTGVSQNPRHKITKRGQNVTFRCDPISEHNRLYWYRQTLGQGPEFLTYFQNEAQLEKSRLLSDRFSAERPKGSFSTLEIQRTEQGDSAMYLCASRPIRDFAGYEQYFGPGTRLTVT.

J is TRBJ2-1 and V is TRBV11-2, with 9 bases fitting TRBD1. This CDR3 has 16 amino acids. With V trimmed by 3 bases and J by 7 bases, 10 bases remained unmatched. Germline-derived CDR1 and CDR2 are SGHAT and FQNNGV. The CDR3 loop is CASSLGPATGGNEQFF. The CDR3, as DNA: TGTGCCAGCAGCTTGGGGCCGGCGACAGGGGGAAATGAGCAGTTCTTC.

CDR3 DNA: TGTGCCAGTAGTCCTCAGGGTAACTACTATGGCTACACCTTC. Protein sequence: CASSPQGNYYGYTF. The rearrangement links TRBV19 to TRBJ1-2; tentative D call: TRBD1 (5 bases). The CDR3 consists of 14 residues. Germline V CDR1 and CDR2: LNHDA, SQIVND (reference sequence). The V end was cut by 5 bases, the J end by 3 bases, with 13 bases between.

The rearrangement links TRBV7-2 to TRBJ1-2, with D tentatively TRBD1 (5 bases). Between the trimmed V and J ends, which lost 4 bases and 10 bases, there was a span of 13 bases. The CDR3 sequence is 12 residues long. CDR1 is SGHTA and CDR2 is FQGNSA in the germline V gene. The CDR3 nucleotides are TGTGCCAGCAGCTCCGGGGGTACCTCCTACACCTTC. Amino acid sequence: CASSSGGTSYTF.

The chain couples TRBV7-8 to TRBJ2-3; 7 bases match TRBD2. The germline gives CDR1 SGHVS, CDR2 FQNEAQ. Unmatched junction bases numbered 3, after V lost 1 base and J lost 5 bases. CDR3 size: 14 residues. CDR3 protein: CASSLDGGRDTQYF. For the CDR3, the DNA is TGTGCCAGCAGCTTAGATGGCGGGAGAGATACGCAGTATTTT.

This clone has only one observation. The chain is built from TRBV24-1 and TRBJ2-3, with 10 positions matching TRBD2. The CDR3 loop spans 15 amino acids. Losses at the gene ends were 4 bases for V and 3 bases for J; bases not matched to a gene: 3. Germline assignment: CDR1 KGHDR and CDR2 SFDVKD. CDR3 DNA sequence: TGTGCCACCAGTGAGAGACTAGCGGGTACAGATACGCAGTATTTT. Amino acid sequence: CATSERLAGTDTQYF.

The V and J genes are TRBV27 and TRBJ2-1, with TRBD1 identical over 8 bases. The germline V gene encodes CDR1 MNHEY and CDR2 SMNVEV (reference sequence). The V gene end was trimmed by 2 bases and the J gene end by 6 bases; junction bases not matched to a gene: 12. The CDR3 covers 17 residues. The CDR3 loop reads CASSLPPGTGFGNEQFF. The CDR3 DNA reads as TGTGCCAGCAGTTTACCTCCAGGGACAGGATTCGGCAATGAGCAGTTCTTC.

This chain joins TRBV19 and TRBJ1-5; TRBD1 agrees at 9 bases. Germline CDR1 is LNHDA and CDR2 is SQIVND (reference sequence). There are 15 residues in the CDR3. J was trimmed by 6 bases and V by 5 bases; bases with no gene match: 8. CDR3 coding DNA: TGTGCCAGTAGTGGTCTGGACAGGGGATCTCAGCCCCAGCATTTT. This encodes CASSGLDRGSQPQHF.

The chain couples TRBV29-1 to TRBJ1-4; D is ambiguous. Germline CDR1 SQVTM, CDR2 ANQGSEA. This CDR3 region has 13 residues. V was trimmed by 7 bases and J by 0 bases, leaving 9 bases between them. The CDR3 spells CSATGTTNEKLFF. The CDR3 DNA follows: TGCAGCGCGACCGGGACAACTAATGAAAAACTGTTTTTT.

The chain uses TRBV18 and TRBJ1-3, with TRBD1 matching 10 bases. The trim removed 5 bases at V and 0 bases at J, leaving 7 bases unmatched. From germline, CDR1 is KGHSH and CDR2 LQKENI. This CDR3 spans 17 amino acids. CDR3 nucleotide sequence: TGTGCCAGCTCATTGGACAGGGGGTTCCTCTCTGGAAACACCATATATTTT. Residues: CASSLDRGFLSGNTIYF.

In this sample, this clone turned up once. The rearrangement links TRBV7-9 to TRBJ1-3, with TRBD1 matching over 9 bases. CDR3 length equals 13 residues. Unmatched junction bases numbered 4, after V lost 7 bases and J lost 6 bases. The germline CDR1 and CDR2 sequences are SEHNR and FQNEAQ (reference sequence). The CDR3 DNA is TGTGCCAGCACCCGGACAGGGGAAAACACCATATATTTT. It codes for CASTRTGENTIYF.

V is TRBV7-2 and J is TRBJ2-3; perhaps TRBD2 as D (5 bases). Looked up from germline, CDR1 is SGHTA and CDR2 is FQGNSA. The CDR3 extends over 16 amino acids. The V end was cut by 0 bases, the J end by 0 bases, with 10 bases between. CDR3 DNA sequence: TGTGCCAGCAGCTTAGCTCGAGGCGGGAGCACAGATACGCAGTATTTT. Its translation: CASSLARGGSTDTQYF.

The chain has TRBV3-1 (or the pseudogene TRBV3-2) and TRBJ2-7, with 12 bases identical to TRBD2. V shed 1 base and J 7 bases; nucleotides not matched to a gene: 8. The length of the CDR3 is 16 residues. Germline CDR1 and CDR2: LGHDT and YNNKEL (reference sequence). In DNA, the CDR3 is TGTGCCAGCAGCCAAGGCGCAGGACTAGCGGGGCCTGAGCAGTACTTC. The encoded protein is CASSQGAGLAGPEQYF.